This T cell receptor (beta chain) was sequenced during a study of blood T cell repertoires in COVID-19. Background on the study: From T cells, B-cell-depleted T cells, or PBMCs came the material, which was cDNA or gDNA.

Per the authors' pipeline: Reference gene primer amplification yielded estimated nucleated cell counts. TCRdb's table, derived via immunoSEQ multiplex PCR, lists solely in-frame clones and lacks some. For V, J and clone size, that table is used; D and trimming come from the DNA. The table records 200,000 to 300,000 clones, roughly 86% of them present only once. One Seattle source followed patients from active infection through their disease course. This clone was found once. The sample taken for sequencing was peripheral blood. The TCR originated in a woman aged 55-75 years with COVID-19, enrolled during active disease.

The CDR3 coding sequence is TGCGCCAGCAGCTTGGGGCGAGGGGGTTACACTGAAGCTTTCTTT. Its protein is CASSLGRGGYTEAFF. V is TRBV5-1 and J is TRBJ1-1; a possible D gene is TRBD1 (6 bases). CDR3 length: 15 residues. The V gene's germline CDR1 is SGHRS and CDR2 YFSETQ. V lost 0 bases, J lost 3 bases, and 12 bases lay in between.